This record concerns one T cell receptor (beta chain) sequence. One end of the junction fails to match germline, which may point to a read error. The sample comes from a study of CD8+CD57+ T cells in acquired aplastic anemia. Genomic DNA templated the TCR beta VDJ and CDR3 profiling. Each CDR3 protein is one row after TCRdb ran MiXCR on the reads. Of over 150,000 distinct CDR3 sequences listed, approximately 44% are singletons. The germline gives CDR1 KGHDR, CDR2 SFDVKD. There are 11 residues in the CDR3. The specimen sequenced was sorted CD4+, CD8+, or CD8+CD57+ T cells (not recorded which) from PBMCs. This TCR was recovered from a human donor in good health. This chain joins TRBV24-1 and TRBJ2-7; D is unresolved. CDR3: CATSDLYEQHF. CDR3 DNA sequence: TGTGCCACCAGTGATCTCTACGAGCAGCACTTC.